Listed below are T cell receptor beta chains from one sample, sequenced in a study of T-cell reconstitution after alpha-beta-depleted transplantation in children. TCRdb ran MiXCR on the PCR reads and lists one entry per CDR3 protein. Of around 670,000 distinct CDR3 sequences listed, around 12% are singletons. The starting material was PBMCs, obtained before TCRalphabeta/CD19-depleted stem cell transplant. The receptors were gathered from a girl under 10 years old with congenital amegakaryocytic thrombocytopenia, due to receive a stem cell transplant. Both conserved end residues are part of each CDR3.

v_gene,j_gene,CDR3aa
TRBV20-1,TRBJ1-5,CSAWTASNQPQHF
TRBV4-2,TRBJ2-1,CASSQDGVEQFF
TRBV5-1,TRBJ2-5,CASGALAGIETQYF
TRBV30,TRBJ1-1,CAWSVGEPEAFF
TRBV5-1,TRBJ2-2,CASSLVLAGVWNTGELFF
TRBV29-1,TRBJ2-1,CSVRGQLSPEQFF
TRBV4-2,TRBJ2-7,CASSQNPQGAFYEQYF
TRBV5-1,TRBJ2-3,CASSSGTANTHYF
TRBV30,TRBJ2-2,CAWMGPPGTGELFF
TRBV11-2,TRBJ2-7,CASSLDPRRAANYEQYF
TRBV27,TRBJ2-3,CASRRRVTDTQYF
TRBV6-2/TRBV6-3,TRBJ2-7,CASSPIVASTYEQYF
TRBV20-1,TRBJ1-1,CSAKRQGNEAFF
TRBV12-3/TRBV12-4,TRBJ2-1,CASSLLAGTSDEQFF
TRBV2,TRBJ2-1,CASNSAGSSGSGSYNEQFF
TRBV24-1,TRBJ2-3,CATSDSGTAATDTQYF
TRBV7-6,TRBJ2-2,CASSLISAGLNTGELFF
TRBV20-1,TRBJ1-3,CSARQDPSGNTIYF
TRBV20-1,TRBJ1-2,CSASLGGPGYTF
TRBV6-1,TRBJ1-1,CASRKKTTAGGTEAFF
TRBV6-6,TRBJ2-7,CASTPSVLAKQYF
TRBV30,TRBJ2-4,CAWSVTGTARGIQYF
TRBV5-1,TRBJ2-7,CASSPPGQIYEQYF
TRBV20-1,TRBJ1-2,CSARALGGRTLYGYTF
TRBV7-9,TRBJ2-5,CASSLVRDSQETQYF
TRBV24-1,TRBJ2-1,CATSELGHRFF
TRBV6-6,TRBJ1-2,CASSYFREGYTF
TRBV10-3,TRBJ2-7,CAISDPSASGRPRYEQYF
TRBV7-8,TRBJ2-1,CASSLEVWLAGNEQFF
TRBV10-3,TRBJ2-5,CATQALAGETQYF
TRBV5-1,TRBJ2-7,CASSLLLDYEQYF
TRBV7-8,TRBJ2-2,CASSLTFGGRDTGELFF
TRBV20-1,TRBJ2-7,CSARGKDDREQYF
TRBV6-5,TRBJ2-3,CASSYGRAGTDTQYF
TRBV5-1,TRBJ1-1,CASSLRGARDRVPEAFF
TRBV20-1,TRBJ2-4,CSARYLAKNIQYF
TRBV5-1,TRBJ2-7,CASYAGDFSYEQYF
TRBV15,TRBJ2-1,CATSRLLAVGHSYNEQFF
TRBV7-6,TRBJ1-5,CASSALNQPQHF
TRBV29-1,TRBJ2-1,CSVDRLAGYNEQFF
TRBV7-2,TRBJ2-1,CASSPRPSGGYNEQFF
TRBV29-1,TRBJ2-1,CSVGTSSYEQFF
TRBV5-1,TRBJ2-1,CASSPGLAGGQNNEQFF
TRBV9,TRBJ2-6,CASSAPGQGFGWANVLTF
TRBV10-3,TRBJ2-3,CAISDLTTSGDSTDTQYF
TRBV12-3/TRBV12-4,TRBJ2-1,CASSLVQVDEQFF
TRBV3-1,TRBJ2-2,CASSHPSGELFF
TRBV29-1,TRBJ1-2,CSVITGVDYGYTF
TRBV20-1,TRBJ2-3,CSAGPRAGVKDTQYF
TRBV29-1,TRBJ2-1,CSVELASGNGNEQFF
TRBV2,TRBJ2-2,CASLQDSNTGELFF